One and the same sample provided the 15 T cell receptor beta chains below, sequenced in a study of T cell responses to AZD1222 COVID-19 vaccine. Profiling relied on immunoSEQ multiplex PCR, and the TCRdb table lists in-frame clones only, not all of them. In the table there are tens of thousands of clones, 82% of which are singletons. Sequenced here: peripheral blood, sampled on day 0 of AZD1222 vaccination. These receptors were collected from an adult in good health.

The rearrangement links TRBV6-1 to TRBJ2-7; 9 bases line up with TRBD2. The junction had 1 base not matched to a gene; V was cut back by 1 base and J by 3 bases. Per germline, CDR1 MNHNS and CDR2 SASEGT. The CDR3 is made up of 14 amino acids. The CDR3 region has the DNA TGTGCCAGCAGTGAAGGTAGCGGGGGCTACGAGCAGTACTTC. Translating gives CASSEGSGGYEQYF.

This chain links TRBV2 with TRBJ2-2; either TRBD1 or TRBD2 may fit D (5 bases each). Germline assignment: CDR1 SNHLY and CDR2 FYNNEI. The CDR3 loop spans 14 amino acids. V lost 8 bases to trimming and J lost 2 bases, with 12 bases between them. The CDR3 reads CASREGVNTGELFF. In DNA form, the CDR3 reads TGTGCCAGCCGGGAAGGGGTCAACACCGGGGAGCTGTTTTTT.

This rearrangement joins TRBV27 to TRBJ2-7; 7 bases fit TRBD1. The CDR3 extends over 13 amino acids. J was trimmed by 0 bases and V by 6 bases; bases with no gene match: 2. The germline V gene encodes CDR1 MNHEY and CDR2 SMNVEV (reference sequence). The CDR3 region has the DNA TGTGCCAGCAGGAGGGACAGCTCCTACGAGCAGTACTTC. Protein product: CASRRDSSYEQYF.

CDR3 in amino acids: CASSQAFQESYNSPLHF. The CDR3 nucleotides are TGCGCCAGCAGCCAAGCGTTCCAGGAGTCCTATAATTCACCCCTCCACTTT. The genes are TRBV4-1 and TRBJ1-6, with D uncertain. Germline CDR1 and CDR2: MGHRA and YSYEKL. The CDR3 has 17 amino acids. V was shortened by 1 base and J by 1 base, with 11 bases between the two germline ends.

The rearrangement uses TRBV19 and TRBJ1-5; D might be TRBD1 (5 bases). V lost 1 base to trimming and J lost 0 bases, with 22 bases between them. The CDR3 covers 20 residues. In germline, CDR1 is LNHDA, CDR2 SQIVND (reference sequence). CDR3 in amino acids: CASSIGPDSLQLHSNQPQHF. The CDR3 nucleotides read TGTGCCAGTAGTATAGGCCCTGACAGCCTCCAGCTTCATAGCAATCAGCCCCAGCATTTT.

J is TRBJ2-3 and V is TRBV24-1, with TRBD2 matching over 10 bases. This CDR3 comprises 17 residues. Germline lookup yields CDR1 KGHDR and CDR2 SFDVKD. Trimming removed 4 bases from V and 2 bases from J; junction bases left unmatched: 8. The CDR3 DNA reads TGTGCCACCAGTGACCGTAGCGGGGGGCTGATCACAGATACGCAGTATTTT. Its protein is CATSDRSGGLITDTQYF.

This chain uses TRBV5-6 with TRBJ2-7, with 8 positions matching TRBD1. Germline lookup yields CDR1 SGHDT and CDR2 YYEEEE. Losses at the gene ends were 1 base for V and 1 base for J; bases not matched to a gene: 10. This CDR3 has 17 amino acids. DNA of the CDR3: TGTGCCAGCAGCTTGTCAAAGAGGGACAGGATATCCTACGAGCAGTACTTC. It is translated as CASSLSKRDRISYEQYF.

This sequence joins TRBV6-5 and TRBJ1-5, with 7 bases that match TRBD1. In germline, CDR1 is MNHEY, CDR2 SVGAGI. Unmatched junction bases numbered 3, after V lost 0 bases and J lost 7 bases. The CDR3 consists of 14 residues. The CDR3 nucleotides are TGTGCCAGCAGTTACTCAGGGGGCCTGCAGCCCCAGCATTTT. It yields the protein CASSYSGGLQPQHF.

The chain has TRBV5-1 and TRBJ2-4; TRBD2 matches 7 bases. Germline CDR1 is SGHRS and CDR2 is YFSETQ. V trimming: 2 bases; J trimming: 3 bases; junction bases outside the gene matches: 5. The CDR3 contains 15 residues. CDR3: CASSLTGRNKNIQYF. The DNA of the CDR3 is TGCGCCAGCAGCTTAACCGGGAGGAACAAAAACATTCAGTACTTC. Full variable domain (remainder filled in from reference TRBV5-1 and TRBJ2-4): KAGVTQTPRYLIKTRGQQVTLSCSPISGHRSVSWYQQTPGQGLQFLFEYFSETQRNKGNFPGRFSGRQFSNSRSEMNVSTLELGDSALYLCASSLTGRNKNIQYFGAGTRLSVL.

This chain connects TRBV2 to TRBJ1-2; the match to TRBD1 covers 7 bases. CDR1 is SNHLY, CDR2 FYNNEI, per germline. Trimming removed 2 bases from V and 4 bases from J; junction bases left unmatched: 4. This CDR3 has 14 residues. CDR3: CASSENRDSYGYTF. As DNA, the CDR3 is TGTGCCAGCAGTGAAAACCGGGACAGCTATGGCTACACCTTC.

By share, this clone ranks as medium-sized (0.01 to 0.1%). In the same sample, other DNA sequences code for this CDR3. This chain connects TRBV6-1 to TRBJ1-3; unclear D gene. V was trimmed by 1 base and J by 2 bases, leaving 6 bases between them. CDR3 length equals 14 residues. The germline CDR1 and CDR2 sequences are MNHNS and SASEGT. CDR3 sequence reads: CASSEGTTGNTIYF. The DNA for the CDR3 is TGTGCCAGCAGTGAAGGGACTACTGGAAACACCATATATTTT.

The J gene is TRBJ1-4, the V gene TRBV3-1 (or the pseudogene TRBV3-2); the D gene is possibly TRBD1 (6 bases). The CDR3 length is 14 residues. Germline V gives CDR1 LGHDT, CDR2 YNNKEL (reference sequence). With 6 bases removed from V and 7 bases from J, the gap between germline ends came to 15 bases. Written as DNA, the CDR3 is TGTGCCAGCAGTCAGGGGCATTCTAGTGAAAAACTGTTTTTT. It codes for CASSQGHSSEKLFF.

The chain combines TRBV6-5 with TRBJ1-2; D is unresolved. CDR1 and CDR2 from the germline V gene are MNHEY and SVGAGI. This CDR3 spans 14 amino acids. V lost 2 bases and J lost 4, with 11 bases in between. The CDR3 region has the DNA TGTGCCAGCAGTTACGTTGCTGGGAGCTATGGCTACACCTTC. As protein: CASSYVAGSYGYTF.

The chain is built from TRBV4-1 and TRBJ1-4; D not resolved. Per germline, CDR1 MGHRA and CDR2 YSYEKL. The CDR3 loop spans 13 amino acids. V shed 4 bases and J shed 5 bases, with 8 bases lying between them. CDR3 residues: CASSRWRNEKLFF. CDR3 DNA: TGCGCCAGCAGCCGCTGGAGGAATGAAAAACTGTTTTTT.

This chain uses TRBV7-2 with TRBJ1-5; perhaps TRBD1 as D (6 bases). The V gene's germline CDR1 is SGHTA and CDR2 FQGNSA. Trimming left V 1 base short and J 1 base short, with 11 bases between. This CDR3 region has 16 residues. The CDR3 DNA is TGTGCCAGCAGCTTAGTAGGGGGTGAAAGCAATCAGCCCCAGCATTTT. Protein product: CASSLVGGESNQPQHF.